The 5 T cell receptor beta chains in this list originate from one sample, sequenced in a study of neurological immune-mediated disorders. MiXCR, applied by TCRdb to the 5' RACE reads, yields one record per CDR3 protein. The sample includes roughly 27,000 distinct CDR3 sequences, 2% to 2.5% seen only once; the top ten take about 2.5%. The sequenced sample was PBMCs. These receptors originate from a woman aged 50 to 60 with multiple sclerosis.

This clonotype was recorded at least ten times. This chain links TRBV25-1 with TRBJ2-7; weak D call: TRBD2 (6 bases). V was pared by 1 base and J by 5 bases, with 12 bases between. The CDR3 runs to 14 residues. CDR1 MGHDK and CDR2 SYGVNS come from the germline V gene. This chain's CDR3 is CASSEWGRLDEQYF. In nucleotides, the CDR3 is TGTGCCAGCAGTGAATGGGGGAGGTTGGACGAGCAGTACTTC.

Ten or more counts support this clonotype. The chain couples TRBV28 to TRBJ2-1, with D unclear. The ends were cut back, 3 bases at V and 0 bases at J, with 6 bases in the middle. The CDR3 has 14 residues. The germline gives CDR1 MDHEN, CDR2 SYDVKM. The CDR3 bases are TGTGCCAGCAGTTTCCCAGGCTCCTACAATGAGCAGTTCTTC. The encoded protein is CASSFPGSYNEQFF.

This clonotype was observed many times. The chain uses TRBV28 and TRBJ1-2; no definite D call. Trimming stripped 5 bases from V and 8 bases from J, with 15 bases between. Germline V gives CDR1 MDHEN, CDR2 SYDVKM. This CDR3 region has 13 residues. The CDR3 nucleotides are TGTGCCAGCAGTCGTCTCCGGGGAGGGGGCTACACCTTC. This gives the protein CASSRLRGGGYTF.

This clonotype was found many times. This chain's CDR3 is CASSYSNLLGFGNQPQHF. Written as DNA, the CDR3 is TGTGCCAGCAGTTACTCGAATCTTTTGGGGTTCGGCAATCAGCCCCAGCATTTT. The chain has TRBV6-2 or TRBV6-3 and TRBJ1-5; no clear D gene. CDR3 length: 18 amino acids. Germline loops: CDR1 MNHEY, CDR2 SVGEGT. V gave up 0 bases and J gave up 2 bases, with 17 bases separating them.

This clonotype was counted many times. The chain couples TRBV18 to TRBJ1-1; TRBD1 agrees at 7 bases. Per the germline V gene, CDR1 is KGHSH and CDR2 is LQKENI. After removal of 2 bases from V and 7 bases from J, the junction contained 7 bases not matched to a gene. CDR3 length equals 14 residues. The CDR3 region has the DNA TGTGCCAGCTCACCAAGGTCAGACAGGGTTGAAGCTTTCTTT. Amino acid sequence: CASSPRSDRVEAFF.